The clone carrying this TCR beta chain has just a few counts. Donors included only healthy HIV-negative adults lacking recent acute infections or vaccinations. The V and J ends lost 2 bases and 2 bases respectively, with 9 bases between them. From germline, CDR1 is MDHEN and CDR2 SYDVKM. The CDR3 covers 14 residues. The data originate from a study of shared clonotypes between healthy human individuals. The protocol was immunoSEQ multiplex PCR, while the TCRdb copy is restricted to in-frame clones and leaves out a portion. Of about 1 million clones listed, around four fifths are singletons. This clonotype was sampled from a man aged 18 to 29 in good health. The specimen sequenced was memory CD4+ T cells sorted from blood. Subset in this sample: CD45RA-negative fraction. V usage is TRBV28 and J usage is TRBJ1-2, with D tentatively TRBD1 (5 bases). This CDR3 is CASSLVGVNYGYTF. Written as DNA, the CDR3 is TGTGCCAGCAGTTTAGTAGGGGTCAACTATGGCTACACCTTC.